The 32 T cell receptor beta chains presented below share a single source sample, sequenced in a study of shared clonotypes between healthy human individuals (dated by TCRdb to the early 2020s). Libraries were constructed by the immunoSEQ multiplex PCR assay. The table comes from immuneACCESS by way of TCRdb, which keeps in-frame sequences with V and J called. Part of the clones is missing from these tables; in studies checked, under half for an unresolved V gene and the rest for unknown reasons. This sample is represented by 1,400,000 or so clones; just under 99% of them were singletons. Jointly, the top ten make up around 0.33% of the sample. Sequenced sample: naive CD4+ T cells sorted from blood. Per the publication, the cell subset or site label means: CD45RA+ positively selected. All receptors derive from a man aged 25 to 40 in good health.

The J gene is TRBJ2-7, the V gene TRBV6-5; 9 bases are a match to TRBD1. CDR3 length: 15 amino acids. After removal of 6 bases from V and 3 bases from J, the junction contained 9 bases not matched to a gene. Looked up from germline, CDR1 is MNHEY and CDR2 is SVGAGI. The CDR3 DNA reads TGTGCCAGCAGCCCAGGGACAGGGACTCACTACGAGCAGTACTTC. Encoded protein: CASSPGTGTHYEQYF.

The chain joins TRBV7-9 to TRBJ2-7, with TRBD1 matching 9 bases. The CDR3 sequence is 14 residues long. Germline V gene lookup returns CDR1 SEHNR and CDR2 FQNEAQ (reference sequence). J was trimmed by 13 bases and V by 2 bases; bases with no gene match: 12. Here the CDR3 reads CASSLPGTGPVTYF. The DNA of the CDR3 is TGTGCCAGCAGCTTACCCGGGACAGGGCCGGTCACTTACTTC.

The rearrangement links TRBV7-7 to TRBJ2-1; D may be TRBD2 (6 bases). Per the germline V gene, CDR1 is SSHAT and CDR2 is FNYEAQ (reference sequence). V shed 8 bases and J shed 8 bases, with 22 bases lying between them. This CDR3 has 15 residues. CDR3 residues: CASATGDAGHDEQFF. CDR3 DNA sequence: TGTGCCAGCGCTACGGGAGATGCCGGCCACGATGAGCAGTTCTTC.

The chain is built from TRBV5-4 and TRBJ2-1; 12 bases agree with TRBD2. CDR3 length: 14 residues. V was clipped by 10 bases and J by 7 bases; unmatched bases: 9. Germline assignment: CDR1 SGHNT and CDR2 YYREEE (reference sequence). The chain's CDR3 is CALMVGLAGNEQFF. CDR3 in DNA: TGTGCCCTCATGGTGGGACTAGCGGGTAATGAGCAGTTCTTC.

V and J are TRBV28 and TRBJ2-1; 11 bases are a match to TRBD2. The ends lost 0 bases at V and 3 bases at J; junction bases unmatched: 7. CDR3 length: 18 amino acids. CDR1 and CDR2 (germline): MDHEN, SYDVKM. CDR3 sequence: CASSLWVTSGTLYNEQFF. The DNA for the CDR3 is TGTGCCAGCAGTTTATGGGTGACTAGCGGGACACTCTACAATGAGCAGTTCTTC.

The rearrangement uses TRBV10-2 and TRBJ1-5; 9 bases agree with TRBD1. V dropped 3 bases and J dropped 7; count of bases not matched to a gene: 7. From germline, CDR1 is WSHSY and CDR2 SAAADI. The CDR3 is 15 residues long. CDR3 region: CASSESDRGKQPQHF. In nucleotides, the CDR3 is TGCGCCAGCAGTGAATCGGACAGGGGTAAACAGCCCCAGCATTTT.

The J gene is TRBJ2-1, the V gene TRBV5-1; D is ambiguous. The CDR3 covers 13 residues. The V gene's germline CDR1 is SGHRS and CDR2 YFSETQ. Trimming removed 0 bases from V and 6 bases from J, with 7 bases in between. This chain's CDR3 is CASSLGLRNEQFF. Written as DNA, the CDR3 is TGCGCCAGCAGCTTGGGACTTCGCAATGAGCAGTTCTTC.

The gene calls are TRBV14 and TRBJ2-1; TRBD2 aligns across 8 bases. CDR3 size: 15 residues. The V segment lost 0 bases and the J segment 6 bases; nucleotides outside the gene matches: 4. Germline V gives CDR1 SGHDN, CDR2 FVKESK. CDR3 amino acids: CASSQDLAGINEQFF. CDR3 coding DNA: TGTGCCAGCAGCCAAGATCTAGCGGGTATCAATGAGCAGTTCTTC.

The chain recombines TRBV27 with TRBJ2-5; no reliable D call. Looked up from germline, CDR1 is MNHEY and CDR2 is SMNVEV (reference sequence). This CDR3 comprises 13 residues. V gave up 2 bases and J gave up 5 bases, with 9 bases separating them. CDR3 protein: CASSLEVGETQYF. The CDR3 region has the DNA TGTGCCAGCAGTTTAGAGGTGGGGGAGACCCAGTACTTC.

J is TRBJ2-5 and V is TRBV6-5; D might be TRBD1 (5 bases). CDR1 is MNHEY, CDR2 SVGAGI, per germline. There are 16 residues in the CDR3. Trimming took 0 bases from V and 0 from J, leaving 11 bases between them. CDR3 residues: CASSYSKSGNQETQYF. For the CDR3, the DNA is TGTGCCAGCAGTTACTCTAAGTCAGGGAACCAAGAGACCCAGTACTTC.

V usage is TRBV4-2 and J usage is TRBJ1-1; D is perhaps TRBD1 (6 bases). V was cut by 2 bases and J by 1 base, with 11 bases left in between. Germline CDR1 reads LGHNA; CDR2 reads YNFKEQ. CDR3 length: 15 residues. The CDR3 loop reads CASSQSGAGNTEAFF. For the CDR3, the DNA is TGTGCCAGCAGCCAATCAGGGGCTGGGAACACTGAAGCTTTCTTT.

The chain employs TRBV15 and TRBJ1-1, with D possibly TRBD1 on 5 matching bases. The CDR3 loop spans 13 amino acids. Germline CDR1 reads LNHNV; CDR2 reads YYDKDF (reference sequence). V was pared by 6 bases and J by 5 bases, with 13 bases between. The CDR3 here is CATSLSGVTEAFF. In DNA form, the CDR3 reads TGTGCCACCAGTCTTTCGGGGGTTACTGAAGCTTTCTTT. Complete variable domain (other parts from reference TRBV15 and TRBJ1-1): DAMVIQNPRYQVTQFGKPVTLSCSQTLNHNVMYWYQQKSSQAPKLLFHYYDKDFNNEADTPDNFQSRRPNTSFCFLDIRSPGLGDTAMYLCATSLSGVTEAFFGQGTRLTVV.

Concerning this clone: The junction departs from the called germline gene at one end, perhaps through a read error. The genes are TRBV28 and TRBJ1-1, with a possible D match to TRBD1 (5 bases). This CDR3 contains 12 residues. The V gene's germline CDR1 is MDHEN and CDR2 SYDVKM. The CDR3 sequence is CASSSGAPSDLF. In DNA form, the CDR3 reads TGTGCCAGCAGTTCCGGGGCGCCGTCGGATCTCTTT.

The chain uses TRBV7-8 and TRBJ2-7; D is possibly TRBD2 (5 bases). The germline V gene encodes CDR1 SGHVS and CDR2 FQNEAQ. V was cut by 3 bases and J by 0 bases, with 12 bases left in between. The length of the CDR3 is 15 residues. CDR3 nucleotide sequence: TGTGCCAGCAGCTTGATGGGAGTAAGCTCCTACGAGCAGTACTTC. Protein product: CASSLMGVSSYEQYF.

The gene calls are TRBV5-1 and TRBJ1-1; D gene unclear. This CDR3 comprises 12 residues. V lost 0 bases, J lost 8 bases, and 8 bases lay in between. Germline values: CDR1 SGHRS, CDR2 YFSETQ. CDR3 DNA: TGCGCCAGCAGCTTGGGTAAGAACGAAGCTTTCTTT. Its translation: CASSLGKNEAFF.

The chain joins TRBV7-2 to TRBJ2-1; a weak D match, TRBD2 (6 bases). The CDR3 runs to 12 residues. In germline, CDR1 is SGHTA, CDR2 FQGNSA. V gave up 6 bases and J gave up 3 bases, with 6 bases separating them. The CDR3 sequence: CASRGGYNEQFF. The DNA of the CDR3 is TGTGCCAGCAGGGGGGGCTACAATGAGCAGTTCTTC.

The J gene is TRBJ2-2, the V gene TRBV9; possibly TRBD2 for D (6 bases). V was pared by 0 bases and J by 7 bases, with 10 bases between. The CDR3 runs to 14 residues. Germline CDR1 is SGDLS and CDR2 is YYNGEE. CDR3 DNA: TGTGCCAGCAGCGTAGTAGCGGTCGGCGGGGAGCTGTTTTTT. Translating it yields CASSVVAVGGELFF. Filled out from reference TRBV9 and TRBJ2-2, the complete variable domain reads DSGVTQTPKHLITATGQRVTLRCSPRSGDLSVYWYQQSLDQGLQFLIQYYNGEERAKGNILERFSAQQFPDLHSELNLSSLELGDSALYFCASSVVAVGGELFFGEGSRLTVL.

The chain's CDR3 is CASSLFPGTRGEQYF. In DNA, the CDR3 is TGTGCCAGCAGTTTATTCCCCGGGACTAGAGGCGAGCAGTACTTC. The chain joins TRBV28 to TRBJ2-7, with 8 positions matching TRBD2. Germline V gene data show CDR1 as MDHEN and CDR2 as SYDVKM. The CDR3 contains 15 residues. V lost 1 base to trimming and J lost 6 bases; unmatched junction nucleotides: 8.

The CDR3 loop reads CASSPLDGASGNTIYF. In DNA, the CDR3 is TGTGCCAGCTCACCACTGGACGGAGCCTCTGGAAACACCATATATTTT. The chain uses TRBV18 and TRBJ1-3, with no clear D. The CDR3 loop spans 16 amino acids. Between the trimmed V and J ends, which lost 1 base and 0 bases, there was a span of 10 bases. The germline V gene encodes CDR1 KGHSH and CDR2 LQKENI.

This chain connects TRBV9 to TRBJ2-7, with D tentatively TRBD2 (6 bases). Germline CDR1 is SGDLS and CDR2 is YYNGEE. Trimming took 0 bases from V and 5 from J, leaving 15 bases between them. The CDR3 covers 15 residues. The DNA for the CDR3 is TGTGCCAGCAGCGTAGGGTCCGGGAGCCTTGACGAGCAGTACTTC. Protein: CASSVGSGSLDEQYF.

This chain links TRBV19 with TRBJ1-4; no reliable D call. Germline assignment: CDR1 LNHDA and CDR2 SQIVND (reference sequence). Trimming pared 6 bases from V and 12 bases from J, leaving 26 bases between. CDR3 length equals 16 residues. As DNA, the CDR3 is TGTGCCAGTAGAACGGCTAAGGGAACTTTATCTACGGAACTGTTTTTT. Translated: CASRTAKGTLSTELFF.

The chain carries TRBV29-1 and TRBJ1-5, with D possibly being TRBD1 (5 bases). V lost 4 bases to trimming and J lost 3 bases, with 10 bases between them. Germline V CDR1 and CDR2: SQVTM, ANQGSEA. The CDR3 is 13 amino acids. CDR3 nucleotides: TGCAGCGTTGCCAAGGGACTCAATCAGCCCCAGCATTTT. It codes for CSVAKGLNQPQHF.

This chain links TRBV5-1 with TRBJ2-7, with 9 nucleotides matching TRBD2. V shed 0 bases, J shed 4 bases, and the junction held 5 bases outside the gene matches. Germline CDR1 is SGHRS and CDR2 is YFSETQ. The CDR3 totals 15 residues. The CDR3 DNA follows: TGCGCCAGCAGCTTGGATGGGACTAGCCTATACGAGCAGTACTTC. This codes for CASSLDGTSLYEQYF. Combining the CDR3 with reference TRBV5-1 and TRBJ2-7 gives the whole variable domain KAGVTQTPRYLIKTRGQQVTLSCSPISGHRSVSWYQQTPGQGLQFLFEYFSETQRNKGNFPGRFSGRQFSNSRSEMNVSTLELGDSALYLCASSLDGTSLYEQYFGPGTRLTVT.

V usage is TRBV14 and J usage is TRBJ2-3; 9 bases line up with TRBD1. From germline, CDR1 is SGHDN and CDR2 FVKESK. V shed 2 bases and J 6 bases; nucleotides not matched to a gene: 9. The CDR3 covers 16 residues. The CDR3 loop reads CASSQIQGQGGDTQYF. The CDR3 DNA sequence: TGTGCCAGCAGCCAAATACAGGGACAGGGCGGGGATACGCAGTATTTT. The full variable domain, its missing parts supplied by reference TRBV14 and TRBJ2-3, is EAGVTQFPSHSVIEKGQTVTLRCDPISGHDNLYWYRRVMGKEIKFLLHFVKESKQDESGMPNNRFLAERTGGTYSTLKVQPAELEDSGVYFCASSQIQGQGGDTQYFGPGTRLTVL.

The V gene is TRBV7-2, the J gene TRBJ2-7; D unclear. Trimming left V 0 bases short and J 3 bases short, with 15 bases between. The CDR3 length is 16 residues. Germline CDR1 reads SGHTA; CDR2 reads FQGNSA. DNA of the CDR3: TGTGCCAGCAGCTTAGCGGCCGTCGGCGCCAACTACGAGCAGTACTTC. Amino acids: CASSLAAVGANYEQYF.

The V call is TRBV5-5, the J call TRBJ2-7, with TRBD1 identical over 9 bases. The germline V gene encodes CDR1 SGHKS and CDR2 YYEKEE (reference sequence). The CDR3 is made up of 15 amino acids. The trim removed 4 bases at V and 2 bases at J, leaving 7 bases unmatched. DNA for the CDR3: TGTGCCAGCAGCCCGGGACAGGGTGACCCCTACGAGCAGTACTTC. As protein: CASSPGQGDPYEQYF.

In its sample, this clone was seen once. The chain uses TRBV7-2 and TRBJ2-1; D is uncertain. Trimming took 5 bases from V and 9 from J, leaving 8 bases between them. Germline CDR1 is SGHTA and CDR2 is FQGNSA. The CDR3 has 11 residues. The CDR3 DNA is TGTGCCAGCAGCCTTCATAGTGAGCAGTTCTTC. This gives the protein CASSLHSEQFF.

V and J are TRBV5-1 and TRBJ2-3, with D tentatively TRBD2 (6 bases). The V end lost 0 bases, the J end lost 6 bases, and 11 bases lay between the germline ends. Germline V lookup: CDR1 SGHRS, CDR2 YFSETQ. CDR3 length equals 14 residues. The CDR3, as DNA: TGCGCCAGCAGCTTGGCTGCGGAGGGGGATACGCAGTATTTT. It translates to CASSLAAEGDTQYF.

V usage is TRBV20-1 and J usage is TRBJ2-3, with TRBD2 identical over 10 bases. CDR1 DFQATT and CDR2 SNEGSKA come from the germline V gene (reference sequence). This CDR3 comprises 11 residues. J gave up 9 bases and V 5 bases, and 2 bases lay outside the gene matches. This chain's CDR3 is CSALAGVTQYF. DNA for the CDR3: TGCAGTGCTCTAGCGGGAGTGACGCAGTATTTT.

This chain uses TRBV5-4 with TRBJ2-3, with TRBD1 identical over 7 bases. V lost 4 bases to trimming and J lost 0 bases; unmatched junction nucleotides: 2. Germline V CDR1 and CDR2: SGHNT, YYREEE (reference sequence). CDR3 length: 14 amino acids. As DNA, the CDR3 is TGTGCCAGCAGCAAGACAGGGAGCACAGATACGCAGTATTTT. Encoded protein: CASSKTGSTDTQYF.

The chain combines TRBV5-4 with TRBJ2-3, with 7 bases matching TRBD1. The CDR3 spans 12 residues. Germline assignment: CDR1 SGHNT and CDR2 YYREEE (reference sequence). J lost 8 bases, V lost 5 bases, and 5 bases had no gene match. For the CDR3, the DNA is TGTGCCAGCAGTAAACAGGGGCCTACGCAGTATTTT. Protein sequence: CASSKQGPTQYF.

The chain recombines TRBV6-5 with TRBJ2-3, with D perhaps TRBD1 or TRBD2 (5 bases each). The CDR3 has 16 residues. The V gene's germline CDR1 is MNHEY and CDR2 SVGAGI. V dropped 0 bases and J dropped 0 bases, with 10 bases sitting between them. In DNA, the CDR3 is TGTGCCAGCAGTTACTCGAGGGGAGTTAGCACAGATACGCAGTATTTT. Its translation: CASSYSRGVSTDTQYF.